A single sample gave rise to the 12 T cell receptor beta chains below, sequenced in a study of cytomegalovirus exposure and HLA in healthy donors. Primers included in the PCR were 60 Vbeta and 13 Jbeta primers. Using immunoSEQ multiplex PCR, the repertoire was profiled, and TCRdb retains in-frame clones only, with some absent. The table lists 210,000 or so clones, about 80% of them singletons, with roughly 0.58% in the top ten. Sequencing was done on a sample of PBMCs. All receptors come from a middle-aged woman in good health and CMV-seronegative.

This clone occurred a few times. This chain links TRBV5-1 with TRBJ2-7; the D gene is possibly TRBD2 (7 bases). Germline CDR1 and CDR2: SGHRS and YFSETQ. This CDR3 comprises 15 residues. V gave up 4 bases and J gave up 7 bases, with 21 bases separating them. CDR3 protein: CASSLGQGAAGEQYF. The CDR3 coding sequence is TGCGCCAGCAGCCTGGGACAAGGGGCAGCGGGAGAGCAGTACTTC.

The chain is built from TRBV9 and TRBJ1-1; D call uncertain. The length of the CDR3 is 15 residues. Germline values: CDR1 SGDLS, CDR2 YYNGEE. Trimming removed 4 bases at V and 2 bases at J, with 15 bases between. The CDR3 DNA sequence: TGTGCCAGCAGCCAGACGGAGGTTCCTAACACTGAAGCTTTCTTT. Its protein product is CASSQTEVPNTEAFF.

CDR3 coding DNA: TGTGCCAGCAGCCGTGGACAGGGGGCCGGCACCGGGGAGCTGTTTTTT. Translation: CASSRGQGAGTGELFF. The chain is built from TRBV2 and TRBJ2-2; 11 positions match TRBD1. V dropped 6 bases and J dropped 4; count of bases not matched to a gene: 7. This CDR3 region has 16 residues. Germline CDR1 and CDR2: SNHLY and FYNNEI.

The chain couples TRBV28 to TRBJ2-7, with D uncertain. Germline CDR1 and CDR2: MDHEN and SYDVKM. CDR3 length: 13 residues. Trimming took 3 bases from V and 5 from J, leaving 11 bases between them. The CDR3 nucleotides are TGTGCCAGCAGTTTGCCCATAGTCAACGAGCAGTACTTC. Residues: CASSLPIVNEQYF.

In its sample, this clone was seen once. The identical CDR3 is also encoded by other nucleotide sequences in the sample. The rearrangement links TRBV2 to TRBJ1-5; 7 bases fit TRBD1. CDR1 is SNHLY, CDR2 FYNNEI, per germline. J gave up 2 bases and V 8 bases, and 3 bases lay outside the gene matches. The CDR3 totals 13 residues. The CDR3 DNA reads TGTGCCAGCCGACAGGGAGGCAATCAGCCCCAGCATTTT. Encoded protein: CASRQGGNQPQHF.

Written as DNA, the CDR3 is TGTGCCAGCAGCTCCAACGGAAACATTCAGTACTTC. Its protein product is CASSSNGNIQYF. The chain couples TRBV7-9 to TRBJ2-4; D is unresolved. Germline V gives CDR1 SEHNR, CDR2 FQNEAQ (reference sequence). V lost 4 bases, J lost 6 bases, and 7 bases lay in between. The CDR3 runs 12 residues.

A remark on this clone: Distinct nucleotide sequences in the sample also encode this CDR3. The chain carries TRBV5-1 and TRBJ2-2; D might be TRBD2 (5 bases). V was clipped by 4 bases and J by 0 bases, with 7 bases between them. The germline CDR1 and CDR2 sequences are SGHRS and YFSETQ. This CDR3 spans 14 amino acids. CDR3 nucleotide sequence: TGCGCCAGCAGCCTGGGAGCGAACACCGGGGAGCTGTTTTTT. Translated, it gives CASSLGANTGELFF.

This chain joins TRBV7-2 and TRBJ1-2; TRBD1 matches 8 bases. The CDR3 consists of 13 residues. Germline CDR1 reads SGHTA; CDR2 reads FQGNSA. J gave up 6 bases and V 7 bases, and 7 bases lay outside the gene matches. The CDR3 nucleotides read TGTGCCAGCATCCCAGGGGGCGATAATGGCTACACCTTC. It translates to CASIPGGDNGYTF.

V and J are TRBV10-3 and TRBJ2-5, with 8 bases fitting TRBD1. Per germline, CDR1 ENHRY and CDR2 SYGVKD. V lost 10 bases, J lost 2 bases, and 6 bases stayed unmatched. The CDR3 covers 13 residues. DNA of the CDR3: TGTGCCAGTACCGGGACAGGACAAGAGACCCAGTACTTC. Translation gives CASTGTGQETQYF.

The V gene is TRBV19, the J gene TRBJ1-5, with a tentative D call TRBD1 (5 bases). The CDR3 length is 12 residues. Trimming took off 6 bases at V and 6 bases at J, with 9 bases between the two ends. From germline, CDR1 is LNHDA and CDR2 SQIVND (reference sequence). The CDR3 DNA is TGTGCCAGTAGGCAGGGCAGTCAGCCCCAGCATTTT. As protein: CASRQGSQPQHF.

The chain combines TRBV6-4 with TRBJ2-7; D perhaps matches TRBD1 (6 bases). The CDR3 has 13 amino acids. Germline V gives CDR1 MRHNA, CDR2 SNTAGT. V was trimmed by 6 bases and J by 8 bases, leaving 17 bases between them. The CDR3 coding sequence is TGTGCCAGCAGCTCACAGGGATCTACGAAGCAGTACTTC. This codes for CASSSQGSTKQYF.

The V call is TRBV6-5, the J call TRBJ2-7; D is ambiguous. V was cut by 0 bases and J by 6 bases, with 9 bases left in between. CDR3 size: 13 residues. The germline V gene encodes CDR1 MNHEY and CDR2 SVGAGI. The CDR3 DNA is TGTGCCAGCAGTTACTCCGAGGCTCGCGAGCAGTACTTC. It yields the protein CASSYSEAREQYF.